The 6 T cell receptor beta chains in this list originate from one sample, sequenced in a study of blood T cell repertoires in COVID-19. The data were produced by immunoSEQ multiplex PCR, yet TCRdb's version contains in-frame clones alone and is incomplete. The data contain a few hundred thousand clones, 87% of them seen just once; the ten biggest clones take up about 6%. The sample taken for sequencing was PBMCs or T cells enriched from blood (not recorded which). Receptors originate from a woman aged 25 to 39 who had recovered from COVID-19.

With regard to this clone: This sample also contains other DNA sequences that code for the same CDR3. The chain carries TRBV15 and TRBJ1-4, with 9 positions matching TRBD1. The CDR3 length is 14 residues. Trimming cost V 3 bases and J 4 bases; bases outside gene matches: 0. The germline gives CDR1 LNHNV, CDR2 YYDKDF (reference sequence). The CDR3 loop reads CATSRGQGNEKLFF. In DNA form, the CDR3 reads TGTGCCACCAGCAGGGGACAGGGTAATGAAAAACTGTTTTTT. Full variable domain (rest looked up from reference TRBV15 and TRBJ1-4): DAMVIQNPRYQVTQFGKPVTLSCSQTLNHNVMYWYQQKSSQAPKLLFHYYDKDFNNEADTPDNFQSRRPNTSFCFLDIRSPGLGDTAMYLCATSRGQGNEKLFFGSGTQLSVL.

This clone showed up just once. Other DNA sequences in the same sample also yield this CDR3. V usage is TRBV19 and J usage is TRBJ1-1; D is uncertain. This CDR3 is 14 amino acids long. Trimming removed 0 bases at V and 1 base at J, with 6 bases between. Looked up from germline, CDR1 is LNHDA and CDR2 is SQIVND (reference sequence). This CDR3 is CASSIEAGNTEAFF. The DNA for the CDR3 is TGTGCCAGTAGTATAGAGGCAGGGAACACTGAAGCTTTCTTT.

This chain joins TRBV3-1 (or the pseudogene TRBV3-2) and TRBJ1-1; a weak D match, TRBD1 (5 bases). The germline V gene has CDR1 LGHDT and CDR2 YNNKEL (reference sequence). This CDR3 region has 17 residues. V gave up 1 base and J gave up 4 bases, with 19 bases separating them. The CDR3 spells CASSQVAGQGWATEAFF. The DNA for the CDR3 is TGTGCCAGCAGCCAAGTAGCCGGGCAGGGCTGGGCCACTGAAGCTTTCTTT.

The rearrangement links TRBV4-3 to TRBJ2-3; 8 bases line up with TRBD2. The CDR3 runs 17 residues. From germline, CDR1 is LGHNA and CDR2 YSLEER. Trimming cost V 3 bases and J 5 bases; bases outside gene matches: 13. DNA for the CDR3: TGCGCCAGCAGCCAGATGCTCACTAGCGGCTCGGGAGATACGCAGTATTTT. This encodes CASSQMLTSGSGDTQYF.

The genes are TRBV20-1 and TRBJ1-2, with 7 bases matching TRBD1. In germline, CDR1 is DFQATT, CDR2 SNEGSKA (reference sequence). The CDR3 runs to 11 residues. Unmatched junction bases numbered 5, after V lost 4 bases and J lost 9 bases. In DNA, the CDR3 is TGCAGTGCTACGACAGGGACGAGCTACACCTTC. Residues: CSATTGTSYTF.

V is TRBV7-9 and J is TRBJ1-2; D ambiguous. CDR1 is SEHNR and CDR2 is FQNEAQ in the germline V gene (reference sequence). There are 16 residues in the CDR3. Trimming removed 2 bases from V and 1 base from J, with 14 bases in between. Here the CDR3 reads CASSLRGREGNYGYTF. The DNA of the CDR3 is TGTGCCAGCAGCTTAAGAGGTCGAGAAGGTAACTATGGCTACACCTTC.